The 11 T cell receptor beta chains reported below all come from one sample, sequenced in a study of cytomegalovirus exposure and HLA in healthy donors. Primers included in the PCR were 60 Vbeta and 13 Jbeta primers. TCRdb's table, derived via immunoSEQ multiplex PCR, lists solely in-frame clones and lacks some. Of 80,000 to 95,000 clones in the sample, just under 70% were seen once. Input material: PBMCs. The source is a woman aged 45 to 65 in good health and CMV-seropositive.

This CDR3 reads CASSFQGFTNEKLFF. CDR3 DNA sequence: TGTGCCAGCAGTTTTCAGGGGTTCACTAATGAAAAACTGTTTTTT. J is TRBJ1-4 and V is TRBV28, with D maybe TRBD1 (6 bases). Germline lookup yields CDR1 MDHEN and CDR2 SYDVKM. Trimming removed 3 bases from V and 2 bases from J, with 10 bases in between. CDR3 length: 15 residues. The full variable domain, in which reference TRBV28 and TRBJ1-4 provide the parts outside the CDR3, is DVKVTQSSRYLVKRTGEKVFLECVQDMDHENMFWYRQDPGLGLRLIYFSYDVKMKEKGDIPEGYSVSREKKERFSLILESASTNQTSMYLCASSFQGFTNEKLFFGSGTQLSVL.

V gene TRBV14 combines with J gene TRBJ1-2, with TRBD1 identical over 7 bases. The V gene's germline CDR1 is SGHDN and CDR2 FVKESK. The CDR3 covers 15 residues. V lost 3 bases, J lost 0 bases, and 4 bases stayed unmatched. The CDR3 sequence: CASSQRQGSNYGYTF. In nucleotides, the CDR3 is TGTGCCAGCAGCCAGAGACAGGGTTCTAACTATGGCTACACCTTC. Full variable domain (outside the CDR3, taken from reference TRBV14 and TRBJ1-2): EAGVTQFPSHSVIEKGQTVTLRCDPISGHDNLYWYRRVMGKEIKFLLHFVKESKQDESGMPNNRFLAERTGGTYSTLKVQPAELEDSGVYFCASSQRQGSNYGYTFGSGTRLTVV.

The chain couples TRBV23-1 to TRBJ1-2, with D maybe TRBD1 (5 bases). TRBV23-1 is sorted into the ORF group, with uncertain function. This CDR3 region has 15 residues. Trimming pared 2 bases from V and 8 bases from J, leaving 18 bases between. The CDR3 sequence: CASSQRGWLRRGYTF. The DNA for the CDR3 is TGCGCCAGCAGTCAAAGGGGTTGGTTAAGAAGGGGCTACACCTTC.

The chain is built from TRBV25-1 and TRBJ2-7; tentatively, D is TRBD2 (6 bases). Germline loops: CDR1 MGHDK, CDR2 SYGVNS. CDR3 length: 16 amino acids. Trimming removed 1 base at V and 0 bases at J, with 13 bases between. The CDR3 DNA is TGTGCCAGCAGTGAATGGAGCGGGCTGAGCTCCTACGAGCAGTACTTC. Protein sequence: CASSEWSGLSSYEQYF.

This clone was counted a single time. The J gene is TRBJ2-3, the V gene TRBV4-1, with D unclear. The germline V gene encodes CDR1 MGHRA and CDR2 YSYEKL. Trimming left V 0 bases short and J 4 bases short, with 8 bases between. This CDR3 region has 14 residues. Written as DNA, the CDR3 is TGCGCCAGCAGCCAAGAAGCCGGGTCAGATACGCAGTATTTT. Encoded protein: CASSQEAGSDTQYF.

The chain employs TRBV4-1 and TRBJ1-1; a possible D gene is TRBD1 (5 bases). Trimming removed 4 bases at V and 5 bases at J, with 17 bases between. The V gene's germline CDR1 is MGHRA and CDR2 YSYEKL. This CDR3 comprises 15 residues. CDR3 sequence: CASSPHMAGQTEAFF. CDR3 DNA sequence: TGCGCCAGCAGCCCCCACATGGCAGGGCAGACTGAAGCTTTCTTT.

The V call is TRBV7-3, the J call TRBJ2-3, with D tentatively TRBD2 (5 bases). Germline values: CDR1 SGHTA, CDR2 FQGTGA. V lost 3 bases, J lost 6 bases, and 16 bases lay in between. The CDR3 totals 15 residues. For the CDR3, the DNA is TGTGCCAGCAGCTTTCTGGGTGGGAGAGGGGATACGCAGTATTTT. This gives the protein CASSFLGGRGDTQYF.

The gene calls are TRBV27 and TRBJ1-2; weak D call: TRBD1 (5 bases). The CDR3 spans 15 residues. Germline V gives CDR1 MNHEY, CDR2 SMNVEV (reference sequence). The V gene lost 6 bases and the J gene lost 6 bases, with 20 bases spanning the gap. Here the CDR3 reads CASRGVYSGLDGYTF. The DNA for the CDR3 is TGTGCCAGCAGAGGGGTCTATTCCGGTTTAGATGGCTACACCTTC.

This rearrangement joins TRBV5-4 to TRBJ1-4; a weak D match, TRBD1 (6 bases). Germline CDR1 and CDR2: SGHNT and YYREEE (reference sequence). Trimming removed 2 bases from V and 8 bases from J, with 13 bases in between. The CDR3 has 14 amino acids. The CDR3 loop reads CASSFGGPKEKLFF. The DNA for the CDR3 is TGTGCCAGCAGCTTCGGGGGGCCGAAGGAAAAACTGTTTTTT.

The gene calls are TRBV30 and TRBJ2-1, with 13 nucleotides matching TRBD2. V trimming: 3 bases; J trimming: 5 bases; junction bases outside the gene matches: 4. Germline values: CDR1 GTSNPN, CDR2 SVGIG (reference sequence). This CDR3 contains 15 residues. The CDR3 spells CAWSPGLAGNNEQFF. The CDR3 DNA sequence: TGTGCCTGGAGCCCGGGACTAGCGGGAAACAATGAGCAGTTCTTC.

This chain links TRBV5-1 with TRBJ1-1; D is undetermined. Trimming took 3 bases from V and 4 from J, leaving 13 bases between them. The CDR3 spans 14 residues. Germline V gene data show CDR1 as SGHRS and CDR2 as YFSETQ. CDR3 bases: TGCGCCAGCAGCTCGACCGCCGGGAGCACTGAAGCTTTCTTT. It codes for CASSSTAGSTEAFF.